The rows below give T cell receptor beta chains drawn from one sample of a study of cytomegalovirus exposure and HLA in healthy donors. The table came from immunoSEQ multiplex PCR; TCRdb's copy has only in-frame clones and leaves some out. The sample lists 84,000 or so clones; roughly 80% were seen once. The specimen was PBMCs. The receptor source for this set is a boy younger than 18 in good health and CMV-seronegative. The CDR3 runs from the conserved cysteine through the conserved F or W.

>TRBV6-5|TRBJ2-7
CASSNPRDREDEQYF
>TRBV6-6|TRBJ2-3
CASRPGTGNTDTQYF
>TRBV4-2|TRBJ1-2
CASSQDPPDFRSYGYTF
>TRBV4-1|TRBJ1-2
CASSQRTGVNYGYTF
>TRBV6-6|TRBJ2-1
CASSYGASGRDYEQFF
>TRBV29-1|TRBJ1-1
CSADPGHPASTEAFF
>TRBV30|TRBJ2-3
CAWALGDTQYF
>TRBV9|TRBJ1-2
CASSKGQVDLEGYTF
>TRBV20-1|TRBJ1-2
CSARREGYTF
>TRBV29-1|TRBJ1-4
CSVEDLLGTGSNEKLFF
>TRBV27|TRBJ1-1
CASSPGFLNTEAFF
>TRBV4-3|TRBJ1-1
CASSQDPPGQGSTEAFF
>TRBV4-3|TRBJ2-7
CASSQGPTGGYEQYF
>TRBV7-9|TRBJ1-5
CASSYQGDSNQPQHF
>TRBV7-8|TRBJ2-1
CASSFREGPYNEQFF